This T cell receptor (beta chain) came from a study of blood T cell repertoires in COVID-19. At the level of the study: Nucleic acid was either cDNA or gDNA, and it came from T cells, B-cell-depleted T cells, or PBMCs.

V trimming: 6 bases; J trimming: 5 bases; junction bases outside the gene matches: 8. Germline CDR1 MNHEY, CDR2 SVGAGI. The CDR3 covers 14 residues. Participants spanned ages roughly 18 to 90 years and resided in roughly 22 US areas. Which cohort a participant joined came from the clinical history participants gave. Original analysis: Estimation of nucleated cell counts relied on the amplification of reference gene primers. TCRdb keeps only in-frame clones here, not all; method: immunoSEQ multiplex PCR. The V and J calls and clone size are taken from that table; D and trimming were inferred from the DNA. This sample has more than 200,000 clones; approximately 80% occur once, and the top ten carry about 4.5%.

The chain links TRBV6-5 to TRBJ1-1, with 8 bases fitting TRBD1. The source is a young man with acute COVID-19. Sequenced: PBMCs or T cells enriched from blood (not recorded which). The CDR3 loop reads CASSSGQVGTEAFF. Written as DNA, the CDR3 is TGTGCCAGCAGCTCGGGACAGGTGGGAACTGAAGCTTTCTTT.